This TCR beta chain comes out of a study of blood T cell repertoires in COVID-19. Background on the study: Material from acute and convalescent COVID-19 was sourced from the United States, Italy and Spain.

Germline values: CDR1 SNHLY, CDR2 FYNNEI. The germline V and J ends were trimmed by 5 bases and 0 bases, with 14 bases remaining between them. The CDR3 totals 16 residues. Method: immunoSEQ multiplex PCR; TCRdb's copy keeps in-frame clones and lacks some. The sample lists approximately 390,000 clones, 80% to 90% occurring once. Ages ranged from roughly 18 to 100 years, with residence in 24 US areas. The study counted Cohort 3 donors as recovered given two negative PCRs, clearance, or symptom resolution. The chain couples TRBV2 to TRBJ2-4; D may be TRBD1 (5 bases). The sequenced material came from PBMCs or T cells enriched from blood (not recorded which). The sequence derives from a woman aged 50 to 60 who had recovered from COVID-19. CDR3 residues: CASSSRQLIAKNIQYF. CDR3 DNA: TGTGCCAGCAGTTCCAGACAGCTTATAGCCAAAAACATTCAGTACTTC.